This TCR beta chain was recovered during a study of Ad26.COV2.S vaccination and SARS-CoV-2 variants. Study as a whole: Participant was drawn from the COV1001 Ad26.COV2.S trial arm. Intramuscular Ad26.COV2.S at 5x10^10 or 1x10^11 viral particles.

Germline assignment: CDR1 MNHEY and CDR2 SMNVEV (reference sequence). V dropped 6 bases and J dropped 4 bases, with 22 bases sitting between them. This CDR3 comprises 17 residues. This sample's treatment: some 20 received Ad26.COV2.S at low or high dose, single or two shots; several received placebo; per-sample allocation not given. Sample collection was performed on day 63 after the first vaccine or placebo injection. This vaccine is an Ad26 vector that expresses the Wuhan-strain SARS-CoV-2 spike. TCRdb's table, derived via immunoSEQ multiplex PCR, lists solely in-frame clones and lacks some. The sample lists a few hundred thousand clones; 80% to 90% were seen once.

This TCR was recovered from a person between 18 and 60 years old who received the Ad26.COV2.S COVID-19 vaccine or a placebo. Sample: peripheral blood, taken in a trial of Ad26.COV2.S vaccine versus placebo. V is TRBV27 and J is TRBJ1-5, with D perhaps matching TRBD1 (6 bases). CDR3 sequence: CASSPLNGGAANQPQHF. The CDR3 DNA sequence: TGTGCCAGCAGCCCCCTAAACGGGGGGGCCGCTAATCAGCCCCAGCATTTT.